Each of the 26 T cell receptor beta chains below was sequenced from the same sample in a study of T cell changes during pregnancy in multiple sclerosis. Measured with immunoSEQ multiplex PCR; TCRdb has only the in-frame clones, and not every one. The sample has around 50,000 clones, about 93% seen once. The source was CD4+ T cells from peripheral blood mononuclear cells, collected after pregnancy. The receptors were sampled from a female donor in good health, enrolled as a control in a pregnancy study.

This chain connects TRBV4-1 to TRBJ2-7; D might be TRBD2 (5 bases). This CDR3 is built from 13 residues. The V end lost 6 bases, the J end lost 3 bases, and 12 bases lay between the germline ends. The germline gives CDR1 MGHRA, CDR2 YSYEKL. The CDR3 region has the DNA TGCGCCAGCAGTCATCCAAGCGGCTACGAGCAGTACTTC. Amino acids: CASSHPSGYEQYF.

The chain links TRBV5-1 to TRBJ2-5; D gene unclear. The germline V gene encodes CDR1 SGHRS and CDR2 YFSETQ. The CDR3 consists of 15 residues. Trimming shortened V by 1 base and J by 2 bases, and 12 bases separated the two germline ends. CDR3 nucleotide sequence: TGCGCCAGCAGCTTGTTGGGTGACACTCAAGAGACCCAGTACTTC. Protein product: CASSLLGDTQETQYF.

The chain carries TRBV6-1 and TRBJ1-2; a possible D gene is TRBD1 (5 bases). Deletions cut 7 bases from V and 8 bases from J, with 14 bases between. The CDR3 has 12 residues. In germline, CDR1 is MNHNS, CDR2 SASEGT. CDR3 bases: TGTGCCAGCACCATGTGGGAGGGGGGCTACACCTTC. It codes for CASTMWEGGYTF.

The rearrangement joins TRBV5-1 to TRBJ2-5; no firm D call. Germline CDR1 reads SGHRS; CDR2 reads YFSETQ. The CDR3 length is 13 residues. V lost 4 bases and J lost 5, with 12 bases in between. This CDR3 is CASSLGPGETQYF. The DNA of the CDR3 is TGCGCCAGCAGCCTCGGTCCCGGGGAGACCCAGTACTTC.

The gene calls are TRBV27 and TRBJ1-2; D call uncertain. The CDR3 has 16 residues. The V end was cut by 6 bases, the J end by 4 bases, with 21 bases between. Germline assignment: CDR1 MNHEY and CDR2 SMNVEV (reference sequence). CDR3 protein: CASRPHTSGGGYGYTF. The CDR3 nucleotides are TGTGCCAGCAGACCACACACGTCGGGAGGCGGCTATGGCTACACCTTC.

The chain combines TRBV19 with TRBJ2-7, with TRBD2 matching over 10 bases. The germline V gene encodes CDR1 LNHDA and CDR2 SQIVND (reference sequence). V lost 7 bases and J lost 4; bases outside the gene matches: 7. The CDR3 is 14 amino acids. The CDR3 spells CASIRAGGQYEQYF. DNA of the CDR3: TGTGCCAGTATCCGAGCGGGGGGGCAGTACGAGCAGTACTTC.

This clone showed up just once. This sequence joins TRBV7-9 and TRBJ2-1; tentative D call: TRBD1 (6 bases). Germline CDR1 SEHNR, CDR2 FQNEAQ (reference sequence). The ends were cut back, 1 base at V and 6 bases at J, with 10 bases in the middle. The CDR3 covers 14 residues. The CDR3 spells CASSLGTAVNEQFF. The CDR3 DNA reads TGTGCCAGCAGCTTAGGGACAGCAGTCAATGAGCAGTTCTTC.

The V and J genes are TRBV9 and TRBJ2-3; maybe TRBD2 (6 bases). The V gene's germline CDR1 is SGDLS and CDR2 YYNGEE. This CDR3 has 15 amino acids. V lost 4 bases to trimming and J lost 2 bases, with 14 bases between them. CDR3 amino acids: CASSPRLVVTDTQYF. In DNA form, the CDR3 reads TGTGCCAGCAGCCCGCGACTAGTGGTCACAGATACGCAGTATTTT. The full variable domain, rest sourced from reference TRBV9 and TRBJ2-3, is DSGVTQTPKHLITATGQRVTLRCSPRSGDLSVYWYQQSLDQGLQFLIQYYNGEERAKGNILERFSAQQFPDLHSELNLSSLELGDSALYFCASSPRLVVTDTQYFGPGTRLTVL.

This chain links TRBV5-1 with TRBJ2-5, with TRBD1 matching over 8 bases. This CDR3 comprises 15 residues. The germline gives CDR1 SGHRS, CDR2 YFSETQ. With V trimmed by 5 bases and J by 2 bases, 8 bases remained unmatched. CDR3 nucleotides: TGCGCCAGCAGATCGACAGGGGCGCCGCAAGAGACCCAGTACTTC. Translation: CASRSTGAPQETQYF.

The V gene is TRBV27, the J gene TRBJ1-6; possible D gene TRBD1, 5 bases. CDR3 length: 17 residues. CDR1 is MNHEY and CDR2 is SMNVEV in the germline V gene (reference sequence). V was trimmed by 4 bases and J by 0 bases, leaving 13 bases between them. As DNA, the CDR3 is TGTGCCAGCAGTTCCCCCTGGGGGGGCTCCTATAATTCACCCCTCCACTTT. Protein: CASSSPWGGSYNSPLHF.

V usage is TRBV11-2 and J usage is TRBJ1-3, with 7 bases identical to TRBD1. The CDR3 totals 15 residues. The V gene's germline CDR1 is SGHAT and CDR2 FQNNGV. With V trimmed by 5 bases and J by 1 base, 5 bases remained unmatched. As DNA, the CDR3 is TGTGCCAGCAGCACCACAGGGGCATCTGGAAACACCATATATTTT. Protein product: CASSTTGASGNTIYF.

The chain combines TRBV7-9 with TRBJ2-7; weak D call: TRBD2 (5 bases). This CDR3 has 15 amino acids. The V gene's germline CDR1 is SEHNR and CDR2 FQNEAQ (reference sequence). Trimming cost V 5 bases and J 4 bases, with 18 bases left between them. CDR3: CASSLSPAREYEQYF. The CDR3 region has the DNA TGTGCCAGCAGCCTTAGCCCCGCGAGGGAATACGAGCAGTACTTC.

The rearrangement links TRBV18 to TRBJ1-2; D unclear. Germline V CDR1 and CDR2: KGHSH, LQKENI. This CDR3 is built from 13 residues. The V gene lost 0 bases and the J gene lost 5 bases, with 7 bases spanning the gap. CDR3: CASSPPSRYGYTF. The CDR3 nucleotides are TGTGCCAGCTCACCACCCTCCAGATATGGCTACACCTTC.

Only a few counts were recorded for this clone. The rearrangement joins TRBV7-9 to TRBJ2-5; 15 bases are a match to TRBD2. Germline V gene lookup returns CDR1 SEHNR and CDR2 FQNEAQ (reference sequence). The junction had 8 bases not matched to a gene; V was cut back by 4 bases and J by 5 bases. There are 17 residues in the CDR3. The CDR3 region is CASSWGTSGRPGETQYF. The CDR3 region has the DNA TGTGCCAGCAGCTGGGGGACTAGCGGGAGGCCGGGGGAGACCCAGTACTTC.

This clone was counted between two and nine times. V usage is TRBV10-1 and J usage is TRBJ2-1; D possibly corresponds to TRBD2 (6 bases). Deletions cut 1 base from V and 8 bases from J, with 12 bases between. Germline assignment: CDR1 WNHNN and CDR2 SYGVQD (reference sequence). The CDR3 is 14 residues long. CDR3 DNA: TGCGCCAGCAGTGAGTTCCGTGGAGGGGATGAGCAGTTCTTC. Its protein product is CASSEFRGGDEQFF.

The chain links TRBV18 to TRBJ1-5; 8 positions agree with TRBD1. V gave up 0 bases and J gave up 1 base; unmatched junction bases: 2. Per germline, CDR1 KGHSH and CDR2 LQKENI. The CDR3 consists of 16 residues. The CDR3 here is CASSPPQGASNQPQHF. The DNA of the CDR3 is TGTGCCAGCTCACCACCGCAGGGGGCGAGCAATCAGCCCCAGCATTTT.

The chain links TRBV6-5 to TRBJ1-2; possible D gene TRBD1, 5 bases. V lost 5 bases and J lost 8, with 15 bases in between. The CDR3 is made up of 13 amino acids. Germline CDR1 is MNHEY and CDR2 is SVGAGI. The CDR3 sequence is CASSRGGGSGYTF. CDR3 DNA: TGTGCCAGCAGTCGGGGCGGGGGAAGCGGCTACACCTTC.

This chain connects TRBV19 to TRBJ1-1; D remains ambiguous. V was clipped by 6 bases and J by 5 bases, with 13 bases between them. This CDR3 has 13 residues. Germline CDR1 reads LNHDA; CDR2 reads SQIVND (reference sequence). CDR3 sequence: CASSPPGSTEAFF. DNA of the CDR3: TGTGCCAGTAGCCCCCCCGGGAGTACTGAAGCTTTCTTT. Together with reference TRBV19 and TRBJ1-1, the CDR3 gives the full variable domain: DGGITQSPKYLFRKEGQNVTLSCEQNLNHDAMYWYRQDPGQGLRLIYYSQIVNDFQKGDIAEGYSVSREKKESFPLTVTSAQKNPTAFYLCASSPPGSTEAFFGQGTRLTVV.

This clone was counted once. This rearrangement joins TRBV30 to TRBJ1-5; no firm D call. Germline V gene lookup returns CDR1 GTSNPN and CDR2 SVGIG (reference sequence). Trimming pared 2 bases from V and 3 bases from J, leaving 8 bases between. The CDR3 covers 13 residues. CDR3 loop: CAWSSQDNQPQHF. The CDR3 DNA follows: TGTGCCTGGAGTTCACAAGACAATCAGCCCCAGCATTTT.

This chain uses TRBV2 with TRBJ1-1; a weak D match, TRBD1 (5 bases). CDR1 is SNHLY and CDR2 is FYNNEI in the germline V gene. The CDR3 is made up of 14 amino acids. With 2 bases removed from V and 5 bases from J, the gap between germline ends came to 12 bases. DNA for the CDR3: TGTGCCAGCAGTGAACCCCCAGGGAGGACTGAAGCTTTCTTT. Translating gives CASSEPPGRTEAFF.

The chain joins TRBV7-9 to TRBJ1-2; D ambiguous. V shed 1 base and J shed 4 bases, with 7 bases lying between them. This CDR3 has 13 residues. The germline V gene encodes CDR1 SEHNR and CDR2 FQNEAQ (reference sequence). The chain's CDR3 is CASSLEEGYGYTF. CDR3 coding DNA: TGTGCCAGCAGCTTAGAAGAGGGCTATGGCTACACCTTC.

Notes on this clone: Relative to the germline gene, one junction end is altered; a read error may explain this. The chain couples TRBV5-4 to TRBJ2-7; D possibly corresponds to TRBD1 (6 bases). Germline V lookup: CDR1 SGHNT, CDR2 YYREEE (reference sequence). CDR3 size: 13 residues. For the CDR3, the DNA is TGTGCCAACAGCACCGGACAGTCCTACGAGCAGTACTTC. This sequence encodes CANSTGQSYEQYF.

The chain recombines TRBV18 with TRBJ2-7; 10 bases map to TRBD1. Trimming removed 3 bases from V and 2 bases from J; junction bases left unmatched: 1. From germline, CDR1 is KGHSH and CDR2 LQKENI. The CDR3 is 14 residues long. The CDR3 loop is CASSPGTGAYEQYF. In DNA form, the CDR3 reads TGTGCCAGCTCACCCGGGACAGGGGCCTACGAGCAGTACTTC. The full variable domain, in which reference TRBV18 and TRBJ2-7 provide the parts outside the CDR3, is NAGVMQNPRHLVRRRGQEARLRCSPMKGHSHVYWYRQLPEEGLKFMVYLQKENIIDESGMPKERFSAEFPKEGPSILRIQQVVRGDSAAYFCASSPGTGAYEQYFGPGTRLTVT.

CDR3 nucleotide sequence: TGCGCCAGCAGCTCAGGGACTAATGAGCAGTTCTTC. This gives the protein CASSSGTNEQFF. The rearrangement uses TRBV5-1 and TRBJ2-1, with a weak D call TRBD2 (6 bases). Germline assignment: CDR1 SGHRS and CDR2 YFSETQ. V was pared by 3 bases and J by 7 bases, with 8 bases between. The CDR3 is 12 amino acids.

This sequence joins TRBV7-3 and TRBJ2-2; possible D gene TRBD1, 5 bases. V was pared by 5 bases and J by 7 bases, with 14 bases between. The CDR3 has 14 residues. Germline assignment: CDR1 SGHTA and CDR2 FQGTGA. In DNA, the CDR3 is TGTGCCAGCAGCCCACCAGGGTACGACGGGGAGCTGTTTTTT. Protein product: CASSPPGYDGELFF.

V usage is TRBV5-4 and J usage is TRBJ2-1; 10 nucleotides match TRBD1. The CDR3 is 18 amino acids. In germline, CDR1 is SGHNT, CDR2 YYREEE (reference sequence). V gave up 2 bases and J gave up 12 bases; unmatched junction bases: 20. This CDR3 reads CASSLPTAGTGAGMRQFF. CDR3 DNA sequence: TGTGCCAGCAGCTTACCGACAGCCGGGACAGGGGCGGGTATGAGGCAGTTCTTC.